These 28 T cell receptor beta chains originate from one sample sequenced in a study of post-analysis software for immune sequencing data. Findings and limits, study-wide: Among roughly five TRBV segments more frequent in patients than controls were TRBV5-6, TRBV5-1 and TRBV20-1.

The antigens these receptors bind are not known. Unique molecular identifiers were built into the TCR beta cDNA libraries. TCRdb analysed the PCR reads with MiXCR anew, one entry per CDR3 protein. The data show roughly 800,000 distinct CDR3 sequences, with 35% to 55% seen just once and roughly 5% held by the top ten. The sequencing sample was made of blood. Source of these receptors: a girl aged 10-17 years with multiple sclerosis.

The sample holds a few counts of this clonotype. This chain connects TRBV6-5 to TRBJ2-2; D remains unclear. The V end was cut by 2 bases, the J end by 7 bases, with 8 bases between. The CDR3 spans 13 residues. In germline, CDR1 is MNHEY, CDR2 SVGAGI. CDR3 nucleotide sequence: TGTGCCAGCAGTTACGGTTGGCACGGGGAGCTGTTTTTT. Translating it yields CASSYGWHGELFF.

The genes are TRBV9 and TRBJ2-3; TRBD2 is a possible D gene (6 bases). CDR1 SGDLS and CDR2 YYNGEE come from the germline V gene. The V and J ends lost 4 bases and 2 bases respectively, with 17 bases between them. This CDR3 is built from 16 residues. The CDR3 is CASSPRGTSNTDTQYF. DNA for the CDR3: TGTGCCAGCAGCCCCCGAGGAACTAGCAACACAGATACGCAGTATTTT.

CDR3 DNA sequence: TGTGCCAGCACCTACAATCAGGGGGCGTGGACAGATACGCAGTATTTT. Protein: CASTYNQGAWTDTQYF. J is TRBJ2-3 and V is TRBV12-3 or TRBV12-4, with 8 bases fitting TRBD1. The CDR3 has 16 residues. V trimming: 7 bases; J trimming: 3 bases; junction bases outside the gene matches: 12.

The CDR3 loop is CASTVGGGTYEQYF. Written as DNA, the CDR3 is TGTGCCAGCACCGTAGGGGGAGGGACCTACGAGCAGTACTTC. V is TRBV6-1 and J is TRBJ2-4, with D perhaps TRBD2 (7 bases). The DNA end lines up better with TRBJ2-7; the J call may be wrong. CDR3 size: 14 residues. From germline, CDR1 is MNHNS and CDR2 SASEGT.

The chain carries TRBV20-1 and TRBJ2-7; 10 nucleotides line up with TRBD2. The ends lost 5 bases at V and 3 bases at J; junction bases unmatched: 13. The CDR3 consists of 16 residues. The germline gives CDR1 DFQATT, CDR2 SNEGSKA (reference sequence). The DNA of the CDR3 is TGCAGTGCTTTACGACCCCTAGCGGGAGATGTCTACGAGCAGTACTTC. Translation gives CSALRPLAGDVYEQYF.

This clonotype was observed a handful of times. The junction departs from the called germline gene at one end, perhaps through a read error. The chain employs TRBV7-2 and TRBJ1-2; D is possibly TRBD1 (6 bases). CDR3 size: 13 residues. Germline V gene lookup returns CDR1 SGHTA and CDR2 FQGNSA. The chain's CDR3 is CACRPFRDIGYTF. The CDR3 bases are TGTGCCTGCAGACCCTTCCGGGACATTGGCTACACCTTC. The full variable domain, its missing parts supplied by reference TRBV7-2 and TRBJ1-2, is GAGVSQSPSNKVTEKGKDVELRCDPISGHTALYWYRQSLGQGLEFLIYFQGNSAPDKSGLPSDRFSAERTGGSVSTLTIQRTQQEDSAVYLCACRPFRDIGYTFGSGTRLTVV.

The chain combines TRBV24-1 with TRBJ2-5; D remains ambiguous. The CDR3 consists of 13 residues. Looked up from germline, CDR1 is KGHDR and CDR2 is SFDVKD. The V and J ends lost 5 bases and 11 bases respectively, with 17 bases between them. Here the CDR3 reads CATSASKNNEQYF. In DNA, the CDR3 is TGTGCCACCAGTGCCTCTAAAAACAATGAGCAGTACTTC.

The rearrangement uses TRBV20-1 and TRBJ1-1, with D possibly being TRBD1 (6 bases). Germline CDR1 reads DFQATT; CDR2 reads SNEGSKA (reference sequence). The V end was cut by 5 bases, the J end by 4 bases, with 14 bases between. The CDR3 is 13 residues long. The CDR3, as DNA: TGCAGTGCTGCCGACAGGATCCTCACTGAAGCTTTCTTT. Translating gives CSAADRILTEAFF.

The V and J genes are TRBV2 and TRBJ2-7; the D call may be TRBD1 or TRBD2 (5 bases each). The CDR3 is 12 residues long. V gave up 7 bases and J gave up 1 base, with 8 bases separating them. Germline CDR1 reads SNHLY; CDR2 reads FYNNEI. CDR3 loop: CASIEGSYEQYF. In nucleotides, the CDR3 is TGTGCCAGCATTGAGGGGTCCTACGAGCAGTACTTC.

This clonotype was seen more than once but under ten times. The CDR3 sequence: CASSVPGQGYNEQFF. The CDR3 nucleotides read TGTGCCAGCAGCGTGCCGGGACAGGGGTACAATGAGCAGTTCTTC. The chain is built from TRBV5-5 and TRBJ2-1; 10 nucleotides align to TRBD1. The V segment lost 4 bases and the J segment 4 bases; nucleotides outside the gene matches: 5. CDR3 length equals 15 residues. The germline V gene encodes CDR1 SGHKS and CDR2 YYEKEE (reference sequence).

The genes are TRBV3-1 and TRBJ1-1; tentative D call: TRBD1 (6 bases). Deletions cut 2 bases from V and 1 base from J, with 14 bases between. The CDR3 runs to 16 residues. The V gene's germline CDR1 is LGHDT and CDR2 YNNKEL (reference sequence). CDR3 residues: CASSQSSGGSNTEAFF. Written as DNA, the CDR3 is TGTGCCAGCAGCCAAAGCTCGGGGGGCTCGAACACTGAAGCTTTCTTT.

The DNA of the CDR3 is TGTGCCAGCAGTTGGGCGGCGGGAGGGGGAAATGAGCAGTTCTTC. Amino acid sequence: CASSWAAGGGNEQFF. The rearrangement links TRBV28 to TRBJ2-1, with 9 bases lining up with TRBD2. Unmatched junction bases numbered 8, after V lost 4 bases and J lost 7 bases. Germline CDR1 is MDHEN and CDR2 is SYDVKM. The CDR3 covers 15 residues.

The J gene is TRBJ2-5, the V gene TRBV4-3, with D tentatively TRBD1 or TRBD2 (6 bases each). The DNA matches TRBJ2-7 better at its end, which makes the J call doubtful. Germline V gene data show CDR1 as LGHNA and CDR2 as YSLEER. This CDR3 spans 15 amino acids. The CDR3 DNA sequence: TGCGCCAGCAGCCAAGATCTTGGGGGGCAGTACGAGCAGTACTTC. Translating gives CASSQDLGGQYEQYF.

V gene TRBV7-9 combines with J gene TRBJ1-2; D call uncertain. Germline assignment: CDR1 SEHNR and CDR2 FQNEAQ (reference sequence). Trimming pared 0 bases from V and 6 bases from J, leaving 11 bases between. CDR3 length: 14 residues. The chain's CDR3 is CASSLALGTHGYTF. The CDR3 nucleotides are TGTGCCAGCAGCTTAGCCCTGGGAACGCATGGCTACACCTTC.

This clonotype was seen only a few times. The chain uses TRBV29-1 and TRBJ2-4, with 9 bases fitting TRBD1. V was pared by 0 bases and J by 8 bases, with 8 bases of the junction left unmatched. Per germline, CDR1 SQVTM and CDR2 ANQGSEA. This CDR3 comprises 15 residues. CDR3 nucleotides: TGCAGCGTTGAAGACCCGACAGGGGGGCGTGACATTCAGTACTTC. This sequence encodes CSVEDPTGGRDIQYF.

This CDR3 reads CASSQGLAGGWEQYF. CDR3 DNA sequence: TGTGCCAGCAGCCAAGGACTAGCGGGAGGATGGGAGCAGTACTTC. The rearrangement uses TRBV3-1 and TRBJ2-4; 13 bases match TRBD2. Trimming removed 1 base from V and 13 bases from J; junction bases left unmatched: 7. This CDR3 is 15 amino acids long. Germline V lookup: CDR1 LGHDT, CDR2 YNNKEL (reference sequence).

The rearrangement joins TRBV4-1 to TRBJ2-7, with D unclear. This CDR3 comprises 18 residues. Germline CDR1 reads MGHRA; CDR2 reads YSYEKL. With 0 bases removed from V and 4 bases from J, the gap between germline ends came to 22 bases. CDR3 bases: TGCGCCAGCAGCCAAGATTGGGGTATCGGTGTTGGTGAATACGAGCAGTACTTC. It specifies CASSQDWGIGVGEYEQYF.

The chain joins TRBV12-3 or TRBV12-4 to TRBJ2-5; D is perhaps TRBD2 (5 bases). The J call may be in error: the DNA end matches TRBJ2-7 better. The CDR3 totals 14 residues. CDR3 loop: CASTKSGDPYEQYF. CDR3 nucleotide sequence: TGTGCCAGCACTAAAAGCGGAGACCCCTACGAGCAGTACTTC.

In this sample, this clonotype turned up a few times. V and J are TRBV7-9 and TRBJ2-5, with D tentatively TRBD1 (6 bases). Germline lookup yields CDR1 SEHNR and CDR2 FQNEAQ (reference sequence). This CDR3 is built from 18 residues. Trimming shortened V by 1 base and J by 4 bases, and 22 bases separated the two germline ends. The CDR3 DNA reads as TGTGCCAGCAGCTTAGGCACCACAGGGCGGAGTGGTGGAGAGACCCAGTACTTC. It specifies CASSLGTTGRSGGETQYF.

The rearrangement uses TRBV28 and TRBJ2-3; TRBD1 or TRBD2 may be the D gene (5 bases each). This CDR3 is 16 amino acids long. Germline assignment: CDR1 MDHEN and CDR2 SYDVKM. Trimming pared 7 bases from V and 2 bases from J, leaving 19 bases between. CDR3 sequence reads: CASNRGAEALTDTQYF. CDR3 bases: TGTGCCAGCAACAGAGGGGCGGAGGCGCTCACAGATACGCAGTATTTT. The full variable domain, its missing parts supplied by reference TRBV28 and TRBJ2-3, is DVKVTQSSRYLVKRTGEKVFLECVQDMDHENMFWYRQDPGLGLRLIYFSYDVKMKEKGDIPEGYSVSREKKERFSLILESASTNQTSMYLCASNRGAEALTDTQYFGPGTRLTVL.

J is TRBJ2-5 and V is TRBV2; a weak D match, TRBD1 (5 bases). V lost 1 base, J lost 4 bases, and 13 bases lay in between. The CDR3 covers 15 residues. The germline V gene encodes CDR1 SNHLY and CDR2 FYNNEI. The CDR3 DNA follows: TGTGCCAGCAGTGAAGTTTCAGGGCTCTCAGAGACCCAGTACTTC. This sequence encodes CASSEVSGLSETQYF. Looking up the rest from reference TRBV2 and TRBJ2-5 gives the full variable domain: EPEVTQTPSHQVTQMGQEVILRCVPISNHLYFYWYRQILGQKVEFLVSFYNNEISEKSEIFDDQFSVERPDGSNFTLKIRSTKLEDSAMYFCASSEVSGLSETQYFGPGTRLLVL.

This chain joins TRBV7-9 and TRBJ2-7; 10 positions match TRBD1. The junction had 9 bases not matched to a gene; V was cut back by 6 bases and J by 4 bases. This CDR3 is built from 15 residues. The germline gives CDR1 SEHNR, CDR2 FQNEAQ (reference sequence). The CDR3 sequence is CASSHPRDRGYEQYF. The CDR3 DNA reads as TGTGCCAGCAGTCACCCCAGGGACAGGGGATACGAGCAGTACTTC.

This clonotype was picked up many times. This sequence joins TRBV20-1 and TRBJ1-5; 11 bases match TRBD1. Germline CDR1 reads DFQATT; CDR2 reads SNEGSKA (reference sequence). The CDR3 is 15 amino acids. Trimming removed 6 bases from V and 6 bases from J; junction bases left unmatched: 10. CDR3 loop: CSAHSGTGGSQPQHF. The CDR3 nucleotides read TGCAGTGCCCACTCCGGGACAGGGGGTAGTCAGCCCCAGCATTTT.

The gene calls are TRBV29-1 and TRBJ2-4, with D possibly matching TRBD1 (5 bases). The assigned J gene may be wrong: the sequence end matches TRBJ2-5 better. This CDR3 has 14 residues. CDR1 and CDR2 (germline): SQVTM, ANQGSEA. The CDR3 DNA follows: TGCAGCGTTGACCCCACAGGCCTCCAAGAGACCCAGTACTTC. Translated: CSVDPTGLQETQYF.

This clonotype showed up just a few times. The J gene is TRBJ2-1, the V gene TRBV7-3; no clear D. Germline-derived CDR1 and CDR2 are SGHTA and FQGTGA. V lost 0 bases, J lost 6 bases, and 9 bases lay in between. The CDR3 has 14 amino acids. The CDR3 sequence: CASSLTSTGNEQFF. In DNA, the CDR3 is TGTGCCAGCAGCTTAACGTCTACGGGCAATGAGCAGTTCTTC. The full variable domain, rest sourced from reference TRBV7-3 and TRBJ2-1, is GAGVSQTPSNKVTEKGKYVELRCDPISGHTALYWYRQSLGQGPEFLIYFQGTGAADDSGLPNDRFFAVRPEGSVSTLKIQRTERGDSAVYLCASSLTSTGNEQFFGPGTRLTVL.

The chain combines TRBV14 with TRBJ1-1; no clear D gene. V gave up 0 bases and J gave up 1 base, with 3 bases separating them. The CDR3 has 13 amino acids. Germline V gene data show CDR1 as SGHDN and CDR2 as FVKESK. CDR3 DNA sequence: TGTGCCAGCAGCCAAGATTGGAACACTGAAGCTTTCTTT. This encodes CASSQDWNTEAFF. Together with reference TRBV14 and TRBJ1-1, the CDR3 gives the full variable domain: EAGVTQFPSHSVIEKGQTVTLRCDPISGHDNLYWYRRVMGKEIKFLLHFVKESKQDESGMPNNRFLAERTGGTYSTLKVQPAELEDSGVYFCASSQDWNTEAFFGQGTRLTVV.

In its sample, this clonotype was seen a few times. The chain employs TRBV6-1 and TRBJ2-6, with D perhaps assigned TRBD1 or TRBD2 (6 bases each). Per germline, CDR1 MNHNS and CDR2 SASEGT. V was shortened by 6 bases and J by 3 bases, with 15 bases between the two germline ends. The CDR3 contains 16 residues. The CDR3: CASRGGQAVGANVLTF. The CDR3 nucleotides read TGTGCCAGCAGAGGGGGGCAGGCAGTTGGGGCCAACGTCCTGACTTTC.

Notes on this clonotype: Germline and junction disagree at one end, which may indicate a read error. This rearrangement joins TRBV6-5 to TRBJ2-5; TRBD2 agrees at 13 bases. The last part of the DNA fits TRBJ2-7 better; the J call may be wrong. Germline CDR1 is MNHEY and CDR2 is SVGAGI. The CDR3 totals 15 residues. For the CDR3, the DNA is TGTGCCTGCAGCCAACTAGCGGGAGGGCCCCACGAGCAGTACTTC. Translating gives CACSQLAGGPHEQYF.